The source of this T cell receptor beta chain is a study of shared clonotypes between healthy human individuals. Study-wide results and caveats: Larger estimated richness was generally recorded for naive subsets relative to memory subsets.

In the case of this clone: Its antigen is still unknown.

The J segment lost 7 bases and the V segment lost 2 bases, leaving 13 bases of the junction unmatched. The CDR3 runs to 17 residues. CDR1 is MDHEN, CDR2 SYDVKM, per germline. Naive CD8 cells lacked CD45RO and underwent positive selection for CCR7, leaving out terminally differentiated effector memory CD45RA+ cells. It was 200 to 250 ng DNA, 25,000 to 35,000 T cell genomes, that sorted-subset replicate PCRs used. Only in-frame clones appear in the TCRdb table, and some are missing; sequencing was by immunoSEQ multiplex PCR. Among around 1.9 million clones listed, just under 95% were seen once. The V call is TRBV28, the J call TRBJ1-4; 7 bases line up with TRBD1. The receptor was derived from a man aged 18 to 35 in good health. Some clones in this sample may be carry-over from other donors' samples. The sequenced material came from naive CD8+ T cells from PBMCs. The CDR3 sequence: CASSLPSLKGTAEKLFF. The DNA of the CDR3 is TGTGCCAGCAGTTTACCGTCGTTAAAGGGGACAGCTGAAAAACTGTTTTTT.